This T cell receptor (beta chain) was recovered during a study of blood T cell repertoires in COVID-19. Looked up from germline, CDR1 is SGHNT and CDR2 is YENEEA. CDR3 length equals 14 residues. V lost 2 bases to trimming and J lost 3 bases, with 11 bases between them. Sequenced by immunoSEQ multiplex PCR; TCRdb stores in-frame clones only, minus some. Altogether roughly 230,000 clones are present, around 81% being singletons, with the ten largest covering around 3.7%. The sample consisted of PBMCs or T cells enriched from blood (not recorded which). The sequence was collected from a middle-aged man who had recovered from COVID-19. The gene calls are TRBV11-3 and TRBJ2-7; D might be TRBD1 (6 bases). The CDR3 protein is CASSLQGPGYEQYF. Here the CDR3 DNA reads TGTGCCAGCAGCTTACAGGGGCCGGGCTACGAGCAGTACTTC. Supplemented by reference TRBV11-3 and TRBJ2-7, the full variable domain reads EAGVVQSPRYKIIEKKQPVAFWCNPISGHNTLYWYLQNLGQGPELLIRYENEEAVDDSQLPKDRFSAERLKGVDSTLKIQPAELGDSAVYLCASSLQGPGYEQYFGPGTRLTVT.